These 29 T cell receptor beta chains were all obtained from the same sample, sequenced in a study of glioma-infiltrating T cells (dated by TCRdb to about 2016). Reads for this sample came from an Illumina MiSeq. TCR alpha and beta CDR3 regions were amplified with the iRepertoire nested amplicon-rescue multiplex PCR (arm-PCR) platform from RNA. TCRdb's own reprocessing of the public reads used fastp at Q25 and MiXCR and kept productive beta chains. All rows with the same CDR3 protein become a single entry with the most common DNA and genes. In this sample the table shows about 130,000 distinct CDR3 sequences, 23% of which occur a single time. The ten most abundant clones make up 12% to 15% of the sample. The sequenced sample was glioma tissue, nonneoplastic brain tissue, or PBMCs (not recorded which). The receptor source for this set is a human donor with low-grade glioma or glioblastoma, undergoing nonglioma brain surgery, or in good health (not recorded which).

This clonotype was seen repeatedly, ten times or more. The chain links TRBV28 to TRBJ1-2, with D hard to call. The CDR3 covers 13 residues. Trimming removed 2 bases at V and 3 bases at J, with 7 bases between. Per germline, CDR1 MDHEN and CDR2 SYDVKM. The CDR3 spells CASSLATYYGYTF. The CDR3 region has the DNA TGTGCCAGCAGTTTAGCGACTTACTATGGCTACACCTTC.

On this clonotype: This sequence may be a read error, since a much larger clone differs from it by one base. J is TRBJ1-1 and V is TRBV18, with a possible D match to TRBD1 (5 bases). Trimming removed 4 bases at V and 0 bases at J, with 12 bases between. The CDR3 runs to 15 residues. CDR1 is KGHSH and CDR2 is LQKENI in the germline V gene. The CDR3, as DNA: TGTGCCAGCTCACTCTTTCAGGACATGAACACTGAAGCTTTCTTT. This translates into CASSLFQDMNTEAFF.

This clonotype has ten or more counts. The CDR3 is CASSSQGGQETQYF. CDR3 nucleotide sequence: TGTGCCAGCAGCTCACAGGGGGGACAAGAGACCCAGTACTTC. This chain uses TRBV7-9 with TRBJ2-5, with TRBD1 identical over 8 bases. The V gene end was trimmed by 4 bases and the J gene end by 2 bases; junction bases not matched to a gene: 3. The CDR3 loop spans 14 amino acids. Germline CDR1 reads SEHNR; CDR2 reads FQNEAQ (reference sequence).

Worth noting for this clonotype: This may arise from a read error, as a much more abundant clone is one base away. This CDR3 fails to terminate in the conserved phenylalanine or tryptophan, so it likely reflects a read error. The chain is built from TRBV6-4 and TRBJ1-6; 8 bases are a match to TRBD1. The CDR3 length is 13 residues. The trim removed 7 bases at V and 7 bases at J, leaving 3 bases unmatched. Germline CDR1 is MRHNA and CDR2 is SNTAGT. The CDR3 nucleotides read TGTGCCAGCACCCGACAGGGGAATTCACCCCTCCACTCT. As protein: CASTRQGNSPLHS.

This clonotype was detected ten times or more. The rearrangement joins TRBV5-6 to TRBJ2-3; D remains unclear. V lost 2 bases and J 2 bases, leaving 12 bases between the germline ends. The length of the CDR3 is 15 residues. Germline CDR1 and CDR2: SGHDT and YYEEEE. The CDR3 nucleotides are TGTGCCAGCAGCTTATGGGCGACTCACACAGATACGCAGTATTTT. This sequence encodes CASSLWATHTDTQYF.

This clonotype was found many times. This sequence joins TRBV28 and TRBJ2-5; 9 bases fit TRBD1. V lost 5 bases, J lost 10 bases, and 20 bases stayed unmatched. The CDR3 extends over 17 amino acids. The germline gives CDR1 MDHEN, CDR2 SYDVKM. CDR3 amino acids: CASSTGRGRQGEGNQYF. The CDR3 DNA reads as TGTGCCAGCAGTACGGGCCGGGGTAGACAGGGGGAGGGGAACCAGTACTTC.

This clonotype was detected ten times or more. This sequence joins TRBV4-2 and TRBJ2-3, with a possible D match to TRBD2 (5 bases). Trimming pared 1 base from V and 0 bases from J, leaving 14 bases between. The CDR3 runs 17 residues. Germline-derived CDR1 and CDR2 are LGHNA and YNFKEQ. The CDR3 DNA is TGTGCCAGCAGCCAAGGCGGTCAGCGGAGAAGCACAGATACGCAGTATTTT. This codes for CASSQGGQRRSTDTQYF.

There are many counts of this clonotype. The chain uses TRBV6-1 and TRBJ2-5; D remains unclear. Between the trimmed V and J ends, which lost 5 bases and 5 bases, there was a span of 15 bases. The CDR3 has 14 residues. Germline CDR1 is MNHNS and CDR2 is SASEGT. The CDR3 spells CASSSNSPVETQYF. For the CDR3, the DNA is TGTGCCAGCAGTTCAAATAGCCCGGTGGAGACCCAGTACTTC.

This clonotype was counted ten times or more. V and J are TRBV7-6 and TRBJ2-1, with D maybe TRBD1 (6 bases). The germline V and J ends were trimmed by 5 bases and 1 base, with 12 bases remaining between them. Germline V gene lookup returns CDR1 SGHVS and CDR2 FNYEAQ. This CDR3 spans 15 amino acids. The CDR3: CASSPDRQSYNEQFF. CDR3 nucleotides: TGTGCCAGCAGCCCCGACAGGCAATCCTACAATGAGCAGTTCTTC. The whole variable domain, filled in from reference TRBV7-6 and TRBJ2-1, reads GAGVSQSPRYKVTKRGQDVALRCDPISGHVSLYWYRQALGQGPEFLTYFNYEAQQDKSGLPNDRFSAERPEGSISTLTIQRTEQRDSAMYRCASSPDRQSYNEQFFGPGTRLTVL.

This clonotype was recorded at least ten times. The V gene is TRBV28, the J gene TRBJ2-3; D unclear. This CDR3 has 14 amino acids. Germline CDR1 reads MDHEN; CDR2 reads SYDVKM. V was shortened by 2 bases and J by 0 bases, with 6 bases between the two germline ends. CDR3 sequence reads: CASSLTASTDTQYF. DNA of the CDR3: TGTGCCAGCAGTTTAACGGCAAGCACAGATACGCAGTATTTT.

Regarding this clonotype: A read error may explain this, as a much larger clone is one base away. The CDR3 nucleotides are TGTGCCGGCAGCGGGACAGGGGCATCGAACACTGAAGCTTTCTTT. It codes for CAGSGTGASNTEAFF. The rearrangement uses TRBV12-3 or TRBV12-4 and TRBJ1-1; 10 nucleotides agree with TRBD1. There are 15 residues in the CDR3.

This clonotype has just a few counts. The chain has TRBV29-1 and TRBJ1-3, with D uncertain. V lost 3 bases and J 4 bases, leaving 4 bases between the germline ends. The CDR3 is 11 amino acids. The germline V gene has CDR1 SQVTM and CDR2 ANQGSEA. CDR3 DNA sequence: TGCAGCGTTGACCGGGGAAACACCATATATTTT. Translating gives CSVDRGNTIYF.

Ten or more counts support this clonotype. The chain's CDR3 is CASRITGYGYTF. In DNA, the CDR3 is TGTGCCAGCAGGATTACAGGGTATGGCTACACCTTC. The V and J genes are TRBV28 and TRBJ1-2, with TRBD1 as a possible D gene (6 bases). The CDR3 contains 12 residues. The V and J ends lost 6 bases and 5 bases respectively, with 10 bases between them. The germline V gene has CDR1 MDHEN and CDR2 SYDVKM.

This clonotype was counted between two and nine times. The V gene is TRBV18, the J gene TRBJ2-2; D is unresolved. The ends were cut back, 0 bases at V and 6 bases at J, with 8 bases in the middle. This CDR3 is built from 14 residues. Germline lookup yields CDR1 KGHSH and CDR2 LQKENI. The CDR3 protein is CASSPPSKPGELFF. The CDR3 DNA reads as TGTGCCAGCTCACCACCGTCCAAGCCCGGGGAGCTGTTTTTT.

This clonotype was counted many times. In DNA, the CDR3 is TGTGCCACCGGGCCCGGGAGTTCCCGAGAGACCCAGTACTTC. As protein: CATGPGSSRETQYF. The chain joins TRBV19 to TRBJ2-5; a weak D match, TRBD2 (6 bases). Trimming shortened V by 10 bases and J by 4 bases, and 19 bases separated the two germline ends. Germline V gene lookup returns CDR1 LNHDA and CDR2 SQIVND (reference sequence). CDR3 length: 14 amino acids.

At least ten counts were recorded for this clonotype. The CDR3 is CASSLRGRDSPLHF. The CDR3 DNA sequence: TGTGCCAGCAGTTTAAGGGGACGGGATTCACCCCTCCACTTT. The chain employs TRBV28 and TRBJ1-6, with D possibly matching TRBD1 (5 bases). The germline CDR1 and CDR2 sequences are MDHEN and SYDVKM. There are 14 residues in the CDR3. Trimming took off 2 bases at V and 8 bases at J, with 10 bases between the two ends.

As for this clonotype: A much bigger clone sits one base away, suggesting this may be a read error. This chain joins TRBV25-1 and TRBJ1-2, with a weak D call TRBD1 (5 bases). CDR3 length: 14 residues. The germline CDR1 and CDR2 sequences are MGHDK and SYGVNS. V was shortened by 6 bases and J by 4 bases, with 15 bases between the two germline ends. The CDR3 DNA reads as TGTGCCAGCAGGGACTCAGGGATTAGCTATGGCTACACCTTC. Translation gives CASRDSGISYGYTF.

This chain connects TRBV9 to TRBJ1-3; D gene uncertain. V lost 0 bases and J lost 2, with 9 bases in between. The CDR3 has 15 amino acids. Germline V lookup: CDR1 SGDLS, CDR2 YYNGEE. DNA for the CDR3: TGTGCCAGCAGCGTAGCGAAAGGTCCTGGAAACACCATATATTTT. Translating gives CASSVAKGPGNTIYF.

Many counts were recorded for this clonotype. The chain carries TRBV3-1 and TRBJ2-3; D gene unclear. Trimming removed 0 bases at V and 6 bases at J, with 13 bases between. The CDR3 sequence is 15 residues long. Germline V gene sequence: CDR1 LGHDT, CDR2 YNNKEL (reference sequence). This CDR3 reads CASSQEPPPLDTQYF. The CDR3 nucleotides are TGTGCCAGCAGCCAAGAACCCCCGCCGTTGGATACGCAGTATTTT.

This clonotype occurred many times. This chain links TRBV6-2 or TRBV6-3 with TRBJ2-7; D gene uncertain. There are 14 residues in the CDR3. In germline, CDR1 is MNHEY, CDR2 SVGEGT. Trimming removed 1 base from V and 0 bases from J, with 7 bases in between. CDR3 protein: CASSYFQNSYEQYF. In DNA form, the CDR3 reads TGTGCCAGCAGTTACTTCCAGAACTCCTACGAGCAGTACTTC.

This clonotype was seen repeatedly, ten times or more. This CDR3 is CASEDRATDTQYF. The CDR3 DNA follows: TGTGCCAGTGAGGACAGGGCCACAGATACGCAGTATTTT. The rearrangement joins TRBV19 to TRBJ2-3; 8 bases match TRBD1. The CDR3 runs to 13 residues. J lost 2 bases, V lost 8 bases, and 3 bases had no gene match. Germline V gene lookup returns CDR1 LNHDA and CDR2 SQIVND (reference sequence).

Remarks on this clonotype: This may be a read error, as it is one base from a much larger clone. V is TRBV10-2 and J is TRBJ1-1; D is perhaps TRBD1 (6 bases). From germline, CDR1 is WSHSY and CDR2 SAAADI. This CDR3 has 14 amino acids. The CDR3 is CASRPGGGNTEAFF. CDR3 bases: TGTGCCAGCAGGCCGGGGGGCGGGAACACTGAAGCTTTCTTT.

The sample holds a few counts of this clonotype. This chain connects TRBV30 to TRBJ2-1; 9 nucleotides align to TRBD2. Trimming removed 4 bases from V and 8 bases from J; junction bases left unmatched: 3. Germline assignment: CDR1 GTSNPN and CDR2 SVGIG (reference sequence). This CDR3 spans 12 amino acids. The CDR3 sequence is CAWTGLAHEQFF. The CDR3 nucleotides are TGTGCCTGGACGGGACTAGCCCATGAGCAGTTCTTC.

This clonotype has at least ten counts. The chain uses TRBV6-1 and TRBJ2-1, with a tentative D call TRBD1 (5 bases). Trimming stripped 5 bases from V and 7 bases from J, with 12 bases between. The CDR3 contains 13 residues. Looked up from germline, CDR1 is MNHNS and CDR2 is SASEGT. The CDR3 DNA follows: TGTGCCAGCAGTATCCAGGGATGGAATGAGCAGTTCTTC. Its translation: CASSIQGWNEQFF.

At least ten counts were recorded for this clonotype. The gene calls are TRBV7-9 and TRBJ2-7; TRBD1 matches at 11 bases. V shed 4 bases, J shed 6 bases, and the junction held 14 bases outside the gene matches. CDR1 and CDR2 from the germline V gene are SEHNR and FQNEAQ (reference sequence). The CDR3 is 17 amino acids. The CDR3, as DNA: TGTGCCAGCAGCTCAGGTCCGGGACAGGGGGTCGGATTCGAGCAGTACTTC. It codes for CASSSGPGQGVGFEQYF.

This clonotype occurred many times. The chain recombines TRBV4-2 with TRBJ2-7; 7 bases are shared with TRBD2. Trimming took 2 bases from V and 2 from J; bases not matched to a gene: 6. CDR1 is LGHNA, CDR2 YNFKEQ, per germline. This CDR3 has 15 residues. CDR3 DNA sequence: TGTGCCAGCAGCCAAAGGGAGGGGCCAACCTACGAGCAGTACTTC. Translated, it gives CASSQREGPTYEQYF.

This clonotype was seen a single time. A much more abundant neighbour one base away suggests this may be a read error. This chain joins TRBV7-9 and TRBJ2-1; D is unresolved. Trimming shortened V by 2 bases and J by 5 bases, and 13 bases separated the two germline ends. CDR1 is SEHNR and CDR2 is FQNEAQ in the germline V gene (reference sequence). The CDR3 length is 15 residues. The CDR3 sequence: CASSLLGSTNNEQFF. The CDR3 nucleotides are TGTGCCAGCAGCTTATTAGGGTCTACCAACAATGAGCAGTTCTTC.

As regards this clonotype: This may arise from a read error, as a much more abundant clone is one base away. This sequence joins TRBV4-1 and TRBJ2-3; 9 bases match TRBD2. CDR1 and CDR2 from the germline V gene are MGHRA and YSYEKL. The J segment lost 6 bases and the V segment lost 0 bases, leaving 10 bases of the junction unmatched. The CDR3 length is 17 residues. CDR3 DNA sequence: TGCGCCAGCAGCCAAGACTGGGTTAGCGGGAGAACCGATACGCAGTATTTT. This gives the protein CASSQDWVSGRTDTQYF.

By its share, this clonotype is medium-sized. The J gene is TRBJ2-1, the V gene TRBV20-1, with 11 nucleotides matching TRBD2. CDR3 length: 16 residues. Germline V gives CDR1 DFQATT, CDR2 SNEGSKA (reference sequence). Unmatched junction bases numbered 8, after V lost 5 bases and J lost 2 bases. The CDR3 bases are TGCAGTGCTGAGGCGGTGGGACTAGCGGCCTACAATGAGCAGTTCTTC. Translation: CSAEAVGLAAYNEQFF.